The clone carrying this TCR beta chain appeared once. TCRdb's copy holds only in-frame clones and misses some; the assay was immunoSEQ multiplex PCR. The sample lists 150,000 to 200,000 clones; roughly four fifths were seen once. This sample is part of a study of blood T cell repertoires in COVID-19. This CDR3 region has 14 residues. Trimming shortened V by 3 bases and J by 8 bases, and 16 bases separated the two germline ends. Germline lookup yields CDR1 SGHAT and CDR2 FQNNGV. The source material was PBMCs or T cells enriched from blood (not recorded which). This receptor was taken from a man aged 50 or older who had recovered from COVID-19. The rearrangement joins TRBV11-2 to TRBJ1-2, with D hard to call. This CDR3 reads CASSFAGGRRGYTF. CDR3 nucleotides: TGTGCCAGCAGCTTTGCTGGAGGGAGGAGAGGCTACACCTTC.